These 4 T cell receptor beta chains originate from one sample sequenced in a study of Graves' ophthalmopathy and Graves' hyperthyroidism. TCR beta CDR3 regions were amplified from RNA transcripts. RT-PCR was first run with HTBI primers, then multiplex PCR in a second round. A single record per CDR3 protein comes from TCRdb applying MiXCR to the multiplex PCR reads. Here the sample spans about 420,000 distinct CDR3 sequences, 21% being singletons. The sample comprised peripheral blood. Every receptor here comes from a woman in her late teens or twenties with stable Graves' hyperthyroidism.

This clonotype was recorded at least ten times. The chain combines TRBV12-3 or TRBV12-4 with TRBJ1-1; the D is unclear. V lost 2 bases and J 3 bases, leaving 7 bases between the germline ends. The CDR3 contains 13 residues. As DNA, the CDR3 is TGTGCCAGCAGTTTAAAGGAGGACACTGAAGCTTTCTTT. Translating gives CASSLKEDTEAFF.

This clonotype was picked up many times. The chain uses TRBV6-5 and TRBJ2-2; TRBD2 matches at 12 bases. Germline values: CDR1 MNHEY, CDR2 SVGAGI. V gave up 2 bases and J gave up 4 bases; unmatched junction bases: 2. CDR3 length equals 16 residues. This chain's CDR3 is CASSYATSGSTGELFF. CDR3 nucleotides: TGTGCCAGCAGTTACGCGACTAGCGGGAGCACCGGGGAGCTGTTTTTT.

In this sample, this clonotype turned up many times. The CDR3 loop reads CASNFRDTEAFF. CDR3 coding DNA: TGCGCCAGCAACTTCAGGGATACTGAAGCTTTCTTT. This chain connects TRBV10-1 to TRBJ1-1; D might be TRBD1 (5 bases). Germline assignment: CDR1 WNHNN and CDR2 SYGVQD (reference sequence). Trimming took off 7 bases at V and 5 bases at J, with 11 bases between the two ends. The CDR3 totals 12 residues.

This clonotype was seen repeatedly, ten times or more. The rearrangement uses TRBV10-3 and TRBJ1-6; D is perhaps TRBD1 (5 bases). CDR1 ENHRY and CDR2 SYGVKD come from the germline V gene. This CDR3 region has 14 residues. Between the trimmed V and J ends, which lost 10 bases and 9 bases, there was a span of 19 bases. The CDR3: CATSGDRLGSPLHF. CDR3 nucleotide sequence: TGTGCCACCTCGGGGGACCGCTTGGGTTCACCCCTCCACTTT.